A single sample is the source of the 27 T cell receptor beta chains below, sequenced in a study of Graves' ophthalmopathy and Graves' hyperthyroidism. Amplifying from RNA transcripts, the study obtained TCR beta CDR3 regions. RT-PCR was first run with HTBI primers, then multiplex PCR in a second round. Each CDR3 protein gets one entry after TCRdb re-called the multiplex PCR reads with MiXCR. Of fewer than 400,000 distinct CDR3 sequences listed, about 16% are singletons. The sequenced sample consisted of peripheral blood. The receptors were gathered from a woman aged 18-30 years with Graves' ophthalmopathy.

This clonotype has just one count. The V and J genes are TRBV12-3 or TRBV12-4 and TRBJ1-2; D may be TRBD1 (6 bases). This CDR3 has 14 residues. V was shortened by 7 bases and J by 8 bases, with 20 bases between the two germline ends. CDR3 coding DNA: TGTGCCAGCAACATCCCCGGGGGCGGATACGGCTACACCTTC. It yields the protein CASNIPGGGYGYTF.

This clonotype was recorded many times. The chain joins TRBV19 to TRBJ2-7; D uncertain. The V gene's germline CDR1 is LNHDA and CDR2 SQIVND (reference sequence). V lost 2 bases and J lost 4, with 9 bases in between. This CDR3 is built from 13 residues. CDR3 DNA: TGTGCCAGTAGTATATTGGCTTCGTACGAGCAGTACTTC. Translation: CASSILASYEQYF.

This clonotype was seen repeatedly, ten times or more. The V gene is TRBV6-5, the J gene TRBJ2-7; 11 bases line up with TRBD1. CDR1 MNHEY and CDR2 SVGAGI come from the germline V gene. The CDR3 runs to 15 residues. The ends lost 5 bases at V and 4 bases at J; junction bases unmatched: 7. The CDR3 DNA reads as TGTGCCAGCAGTACCCAGGACAGGGGGCCATACGAGCAGTACTTC. This encodes CASSTQDRGPYEQYF.

This chain links TRBV12-3 or TRBV12-4 with TRBJ2-5; D remains unclear. Trimming cost V 6 bases and J 2 bases, with 10 bases left between them. The CDR3 runs to 13 residues. The CDR3 DNA sequence: TGTGCCAGCAGCAAGGAGATTCAAGAGACCCAGTACTTC. This codes for CASSKEIQETQYF.

The chain is built from TRBV6-5 and TRBJ2-2, with 8 bases that match TRBD2. The length of the CDR3 is 15 residues. Germline assignment: CDR1 MNHEY and CDR2 SVGAGI. V was pared by 4 bases and J by 5 bases, with 6 bases of the junction left unmatched. CDR3 protein: CASSSAGVGTGELFF. The CDR3 bases are TGTGCCAGCAGTTCAGCGGGAGTGGGGACCGGGGAGCTGTTTTTT.

At least ten counts were recorded for this clonotype. The rearrangement joins TRBV29-1 to TRBJ2-7; 11 nucleotides align to TRBD1. Germline assignment: CDR1 SQVTM and CDR2 ANQGSEA. V trimming: 6 bases; J trimming: 4 bases; junction bases outside the gene matches: 8. The CDR3 covers 14 residues. Written as DNA, the CDR3 is TGCAGCGTAAGGACAGGGGGCGAGCCTTACGAGCAGTACTTC. It specifies CSVRTGGEPYEQYF.

This chain connects TRBV4-1 to TRBJ1-1; a possible D gene is TRBD1 (6 bases). V lost 0 bases and J 11 bases, leaving 19 bases between the germline ends. The CDR3 is 15 amino acids. Per the germline V gene, CDR1 is MGHRA and CDR2 is YSYEKL. DNA of the CDR3: TGCGCCAGCAGCCAAGATCCCGGGGGCGGTTGGGACGCTTTCTTT. Translated, it gives CASSQDPGGGWDAFF.

This clonotype was recorded at least ten times. V and J are TRBV14 and TRBJ1-5; D is perhaps TRBD1 (6 bases). The CDR3 loop spans 16 amino acids. CDR1 is SGHDN and CDR2 is FVKESK in the germline V gene. The V and J ends lost 5 bases and 5 bases respectively, with 19 bases between them. This CDR3 reads CASSIRDTLFDQPQHF. The CDR3 DNA reads as TGTGCCAGCAGCATCCGGGACACCCTATTCGATCAGCCCCAGCATTTT.

The sample holds many counts of this clonotype. The V call is TRBV28, the J call TRBJ1-5; D gene unclear. CDR1 MDHEN and CDR2 SYDVKM come from the germline V gene. The CDR3 is 15 amino acids. V lost 4 bases, J lost 0 bases, and 10 bases lay in between. CDR3 in DNA: TGTGCCAGCAGTTGGTCCCGCTATAGCAATCAGCCCCAGCATTTT. Its translation: CASSWSRYSNQPQHF.

This clonotype was seen many times. The rearrangement uses TRBV20-1 and TRBJ1-5; 9 nucleotides match TRBD1. This CDR3 has 13 residues. The germline CDR1 and CDR2 sequences are DFQATT and SNEGSKA (reference sequence). The V segment lost 5 bases and the J segment 4 bases; nucleotides outside the gene matches: 3. The CDR3 spells CSALDRGNQPQHF. As DNA, the CDR3 is TGCAGTGCTCTGGACAGGGGAAATCAGCCCCAGCATTTT.

This clonotype showed up just once. The rearrangement links TRBV20-1 to TRBJ1-5; D not resolved. Germline assignment: CDR1 DFQATT and CDR2 SNEGSKA (reference sequence). The CDR3 loop spans 12 amino acids. Trimming cost V 3 bases and J 3 bases, with 6 bases left between them. CDR3 nucleotides: TGCAGTGCTAGCTCTAACAATCAGCCCCAGCATTTT. It specifies CSASSNNQPQHF.

This chain links TRBV28 with TRBJ2-7; D is perhaps TRBD1 (6 bases). From germline, CDR1 is MDHEN and CDR2 SYDVKM. V lost 4 bases to trimming and J lost 5 bases, with 21 bases between them. CDR3 size: 16 residues. CDR3 residues: CASSSTGQNLRDEQYF. CDR3 DNA: TGTGCCAGCAGTTCCACGGGACAAAATCTAAGGGACGAGCAGTACTTC.

The chain carries TRBV12-3 or TRBV12-4 and TRBJ1-2; D is unresolved. The CDR3 length is 13 residues. V lost 3 bases and J 8 bases, leaving 13 bases between the germline ends. The CDR3 reads CASSLVRERGYTF. The CDR3 nucleotides are TGTGCCAGCAGTTTGGTGAGGGAGCGGGGCTACACCTTC.

Many counts were recorded for this clonotype. The junction and the germline gene differ at one end; a read error may be behind it. The V call is TRBV20-1, the J call TRBJ1-2; 11 nucleotides line up with TRBD1. This CDR3 has 12 amino acids. Germline V gives CDR1 DFQATT, CDR2 SNEGSKA (reference sequence). The DNA for the CDR3 is TGCAGTGCTAGTACGGACAGGGGGCGGAGGGCCTTC. Its translation: CSASTDRGRRAF.

This clonotype was observed many times. The CDR3 protein is CASSGPSGTGTNSYEQYF. The CDR3 bases are TGTGCCAGCAGCGGGCCCTCCGGGACAGGAACCAATTCCTACGAGCAGTACTTC. The chain recombines TRBV2 with TRBJ2-7; 8 positions match TRBD1. Germline CDR1 and CDR2: SNHLY and FYNNEI. The CDR3 covers 18 residues. The V segment lost 6 bases and the J segment 1 base; nucleotides outside the gene matches: 17. Complete variable domain (other parts from reference TRBV2 and TRBJ2-7): EPEVTQTPSHQVTQMGQEVILRCVPISNHLYFYWYRQILGQKVEFLVSFYNNEISEKSEIFDDQFSVERPDGSNFTLKIRSTKLEDSAMYFCASSGPSGTGTNSYEQYFGPGTRLTVT.

In this sample, this clonotype turned up many times. This chain uses TRBV6-4 with TRBJ2-2; unclear D gene. The CDR3 covers 13 residues. The V gene lost 5 bases and the J gene lost 4 bases, with 8 bases spanning the gap. Germline values: CDR1 MRHNA, CDR2 SNTAGT. In nucleotides, the CDR3 is TGTGCCAGCAGTCAGGTTTCCACCGGGGAGCTGTTTTTT. This sequence encodes CASSQVSTGELFF.

In its sample, this clonotype was seen many times. The chain is built from TRBV29-1 and TRBJ2-2; D is ambiguous. The CDR3 is 15 residues long. Trimming removed 3 bases from V and 1 base from J, with 12 bases in between. CDR1 and CDR2 (germline): SQVTM, ANQGSEA. The CDR3 DNA reads TGCAGCGTTGACGATCTTCGGGTGAACACCGGGGAGCTGTTTTTT. This codes for CSVDDLRVNTGELFF.

This clonotype occurred many times. Written as DNA, the CDR3 is TGCGCCAGCAGCCAGACTGGAGCGAACTATGGCTACACCTTC. Residues: CASSQTGANYGYTF. This chain connects TRBV4-3 to TRBJ1-2, with D unclear. Trimming took 3 bases from V and 2 from J, leaving 10 bases between them. This CDR3 has 14 residues. CDR1 LGHNA and CDR2 YSLEER come from the germline V gene.

This clonotype was counted at least ten times. The rearrangement links TRBV12-3 or TRBV12-4 to TRBJ1-1, with 7 nucleotides matching TRBD1. V lost 6 bases, J lost 1 base, and 8 bases stayed unmatched. The CDR3 sequence is 15 residues long. Here the CDR3 reads CASRTDRVTNTEAFF. The CDR3 nucleotides are TGTGCCAGCAGAACTGACAGGGTTACGAACACTGAAGCTTTCTTT.

This chain links TRBV7-2 with TRBJ2-7; D is unclear. The CDR3 contains 14 residues. V dropped 5 bases and J dropped 7 bases, with 18 bases sitting between them. CDR1 is SGHTA and CDR2 is FQGNSA in the germline V gene. The CDR3 DNA follows: TGTGCCAGCAGCGGATCTTTGCCAAGTGGGGAGCAGTACTTC. Translated: CASSGSLPSGEQYF. Filled out from reference TRBV7-2 and TRBJ2-7, the complete variable domain reads GAGVSQSPSNKVTEKGKDVELRCDPISGHTALYWYRQSLGQGLEFLIYFQGNSAPDKSGLPSDRFSAERTGGSVSTLTIQRTQQEDSAVYLCASSGSLPSGEQYFGPGTRLTVT.

The chain links TRBV19 to TRBJ1-5; D uncertain. Trimming cost V 3 bases and J 2 bases, with 8 bases left between them. This CDR3 contains 14 residues. Germline-derived CDR1 and CDR2 are LNHDA and SQIVND (reference sequence). The CDR3 sequence: CASSMGSRNQPQHF. The CDR3, as DNA: TGTGCCAGTAGTATGGGGAGCCGCAATCAGCCCCAGCATTTT.

This clonotype showed up many times. The V gene is TRBV7-2, the J gene TRBJ1-1; D unclear. Deletions cut 5 bases from V and 1 base from J, with 17 bases between. The CDR3 totals 16 residues. Germline V gene sequence: CDR1 SGHTA, CDR2 FQGNSA. The CDR3 DNA reads TGTGCCAGCAGCCTAGGGCAGGAGAGGGCGAACACTGAAGCTTTCTTT. It is translated as CASSLGQERANTEAFF.

The chain joins TRBV6-5 to TRBJ2-5; D possibly uses TRBD1 or TRBD2 (5 bases each). V gave up 0 bases and J gave up 3 bases, with 14 bases separating them. Germline values: CDR1 MNHEY, CDR2 SVGAGI. The CDR3 covers 16 residues. The CDR3 bases are TGTGCCAGCAGTTACTCAGCCGGGGCGGTAGAAGAGACCCAGTACTTC. Translation gives CASSYSAGAVEETQYF.

The chain employs TRBV12-3 or TRBV12-4 and TRBJ1-2; perhaps TRBD1 as D (6 bases). The CDR3 runs 15 residues. V was cut by 6 bases and J by 5 bases, with 19 bases left in between. CDR3 coding DNA: TGTGCCAGCAGCCCTAACAGGGCGGGGAAGTATGGCTACACCTTC. This gives the protein CASSPNRAGKYGYTF.

Many counts were recorded for this clonotype. The chain is built from TRBV20-1 and TRBJ1-1, with 7 positions matching TRBD1. J gave up 5 bases and V 3 bases, and 9 bases lay outside the gene matches. The CDR3 covers 14 residues. Looked up from germline, CDR1 is DFQATT and CDR2 is SNEGSKA (reference sequence). For the CDR3, the DNA is TGCAGTGCTAGCATCATAGGGGGCGATACTGAAGCTTTCTTT. It is translated as CSASIIGGDTEAFF.

This clonotype came up many times. The chain uses TRBV18 and TRBJ2-2; D assignment may be TRBD1 or TRBD2 (5 bases each). With 2 bases removed from V and 2 bases from J, the gap between germline ends came to 12 bases. Germline CDR1 is KGHSH and CDR2 is LQKENI. The CDR3 length is 16 residues. The CDR3, as DNA: TGTGCCAGCTCACCATCTGGGGGAAGTAACACCGGGGAGCTGTTTTTT. Translated, it gives CASSPSGGSNTGELFF. Combining the CDR3 with reference TRBV18 and TRBJ2-2 gives the whole variable domain NAGVMQNPRHLVRRRGQEARLRCSPMKGHSHVYWYRQLPEEGLKFMVYLQKENIIDESGMPKERFSAEFPKEGPSILRIQQVVRGDSAAYFCASSPSGGSNTGELFFGEGSRLTVL.

The chain employs TRBV7-2 and TRBJ1-1; no clear D. The CDR3 is 15 amino acids. From germline, CDR1 is SGHTA and CDR2 FQGNSA. The V and J ends lost 0 bases and 0 bases respectively, with 8 bases between them. CDR3: CASSLASPVNTEAFF. The CDR3 nucleotides read TGTGCCAGCAGCTTAGCGTCCCCTGTGAACACTGAAGCTTTCTTT.